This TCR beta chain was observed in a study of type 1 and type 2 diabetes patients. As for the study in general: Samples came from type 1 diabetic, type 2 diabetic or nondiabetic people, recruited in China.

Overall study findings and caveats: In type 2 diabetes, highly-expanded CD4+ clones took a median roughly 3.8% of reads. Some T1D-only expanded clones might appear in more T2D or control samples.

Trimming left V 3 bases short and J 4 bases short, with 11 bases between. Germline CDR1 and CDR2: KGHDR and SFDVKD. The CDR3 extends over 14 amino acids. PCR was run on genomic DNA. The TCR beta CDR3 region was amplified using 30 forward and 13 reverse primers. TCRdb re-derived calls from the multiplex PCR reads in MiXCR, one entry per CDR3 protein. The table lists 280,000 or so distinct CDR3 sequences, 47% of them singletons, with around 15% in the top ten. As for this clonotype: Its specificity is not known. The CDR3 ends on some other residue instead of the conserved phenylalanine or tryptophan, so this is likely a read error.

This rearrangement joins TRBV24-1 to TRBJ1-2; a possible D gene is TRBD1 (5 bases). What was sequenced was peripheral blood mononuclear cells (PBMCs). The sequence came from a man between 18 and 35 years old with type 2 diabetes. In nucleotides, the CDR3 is TGTGCCACCAGTGATAGGGGACGGAGCTATGGCTACACCTAC. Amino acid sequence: CATSDRGRSYGYTY.